This paragraph reports one TCR beta chain. The antigen is unknown. Treatment specified: approximately 18 received Ad26.COV2.S at low or high dose, single or two shots; several received placebo; per-sample allocation not given. Day 63 following the first vaccine or placebo injection was when the samples were taken. Cohort 1b enrolled adults aged 18-55 years in Boston. Produced via immunoSEQ multiplex PCR; TCRdb's table is partial and in-frame only. The table lists about 440,000 clones, roughly 87% of them singletons, with about 4.4% in the top ten. This entry comes from a study of Ad26.COV2.S vaccination and SARS-CoV-2 variants. Study-wide results and caveats: Comparability of non-spike TCR breadth was observed across vaccine and placebo recipients.

CDR1 and CDR2 (germline): SQVTM, ANQGSEA. The J segment lost 3 bases and the V segment lost 0 bases, leaving 8 bases of the junction unmatched. This CDR3 has 17 residues. The sequence was obtained from a person aged 18-65 years who received the Ad26.COV2.S COVID-19 vaccine or a placebo. Specimen: peripheral blood, collected in a trial of Ad26.COV2.S vaccine versus placebo. The genes are TRBV29-1 and TRBJ2-3; 11 nucleotides line up with TRBD1. The CDR3 loop is CSVEDLEGQGGTDTQYF. CDR3 nucleotides: TGCAGCGTTGAAGATCTTGAGGGACAGGGGGGGACAGATACGCAGTATTTT.